The entry below gives a single T cell receptor (beta chain) sequence along with its context. Original analysis: Scientists estimated how many nucleated cells there were by amplifying reference gene primers. Repertoires were generated with immunoSEQ multiplex PCR, while TCRdb's copy carries only in-frame clones and drops some. V and J calls and clone size come straight from that table; D and trimming were deduced from the DNA. The data hold approximately 150,000 clones, with about 80% observed a single time. The data were obtained in a study of blood T cell repertoires in COVID-19. Study summary: Acute and convalescent COVID-19 samples came from the United States, Italy and Spain. The cDNA or gDNA used as material had been derived from T cells, B-cell-depleted T cells, or PBMCs.

CDR3 length: 15 residues. V was pared by 5 bases and J by 0 bases, with 13 bases between. Germline CDR1 is SGHVS and CDR2 is FQNEAQ. The sequence derives from a human donor in a cohort sampled during active COVID-19. V and J are TRBV7-8 and TRBJ1-2; weak D call: TRBD1 (6 bases). Material for sequencing was peripheral blood. CDR3 bases: TGTGCCAGCAGCCAAGACAGGCTTACTAACTATGGCTACACCTTC. Translating it yields CASSQDRLTNYGYTF.